A selection of T cell receptor beta chains follows, all from one sample in a study of cytomegalovirus exposure and HLA in healthy donors. Here immunoSEQ multiplex PCR was the method, and the copy in TCRdb shows in-frame clones only, minus some. This table has about 120,000 clones, approximately 72% appearing once. Sequencing was carried out using PBMCs. The receptors were sampled from a man between 60 and 75 years old in good health and CMV-seropositive. The CDR3 runs from the conserved cysteine through the conserved F or W. The D gene is left open where the match is weak.

v_call	d_call	j_call	cdr3_aa
TRBV25-1	-	TRBJ2-7	CASSDQGLRREQYF
TRBV5-1	-	TRBJ2-2	CASSLFSAMNTGELFF
TRBV11-2	-	TRBJ2-2	CASSLDRGSRGTGELFF
TRBV19	-	TRBJ1-5	CASSIPLRPQHF
TRBV30	TRBD2	TRBJ2-7	CAWTIGTSGGPEQYF
TRBV5-1	-	TRBJ2-5	CASRADSSQETQYF
TRBV6-5	TRBD1	TRBJ2-7	CASSPDRGGQYF
TRBV11-1	-	TRBJ2-2	CASSLYRAGELFF
TRBV11-2	TRBD1	TRBJ2-7	CASSGPWTGSSYEQYF
TRBV5-1	TRBD1	TRBJ1-4	CASSLGPTGANEKLFF